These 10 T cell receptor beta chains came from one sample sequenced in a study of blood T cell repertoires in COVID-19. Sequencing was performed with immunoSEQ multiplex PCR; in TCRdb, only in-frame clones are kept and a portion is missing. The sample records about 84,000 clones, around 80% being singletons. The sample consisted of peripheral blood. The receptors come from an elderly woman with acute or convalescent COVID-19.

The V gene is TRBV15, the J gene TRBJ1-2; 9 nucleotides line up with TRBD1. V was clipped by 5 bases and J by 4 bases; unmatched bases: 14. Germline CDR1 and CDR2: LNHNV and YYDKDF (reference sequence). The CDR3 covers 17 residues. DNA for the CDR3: TGTGCCACCAGCGAACAGAGTTACAGGGGGCGAACCTATGGCTACACCTTC. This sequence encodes CATSEQSYRGRTYGYTF.

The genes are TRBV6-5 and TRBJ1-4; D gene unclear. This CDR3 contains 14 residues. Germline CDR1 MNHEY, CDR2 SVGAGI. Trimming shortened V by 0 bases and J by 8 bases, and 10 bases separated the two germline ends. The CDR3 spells CASSYSSRHEKLFF. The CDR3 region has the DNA TGTGCCAGCAGTTACTCGAGCAGGCACGAAAAACTGTTTTTT.

The CDR3 here is CASSSSGTGNEQFF. CDR3 nucleotide sequence: TGTGCCAGCAGCTCCTCCGGGACAGGGAATGAGCAGTTCTTC. V usage is TRBV7-6 and J usage is TRBJ2-1; 9 nucleotides align to TRBD1. This CDR3 is built from 14 residues. After removal of 4 bases from V and 7 bases from J, the junction contained 5 bases not matched to a gene. Germline CDR1 and CDR2: SGHVS and FNYEAQ.

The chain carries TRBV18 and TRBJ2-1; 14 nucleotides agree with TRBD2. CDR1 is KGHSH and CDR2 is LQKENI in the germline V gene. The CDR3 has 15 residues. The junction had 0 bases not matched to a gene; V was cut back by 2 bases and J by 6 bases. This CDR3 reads CASSPGTSGSNEQFF. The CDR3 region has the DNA TGTGCCAGCTCACCAGGGACTAGCGGGAGCAATGAGCAGTTCTTC.

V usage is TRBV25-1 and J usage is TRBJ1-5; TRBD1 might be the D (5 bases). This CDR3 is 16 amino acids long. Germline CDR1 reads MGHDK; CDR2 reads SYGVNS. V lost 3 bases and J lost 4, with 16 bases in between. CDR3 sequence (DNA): TGTGCCAGCAGTGACCACCGGGCGGGGGGAAATCAGCCCCAGCATTTT. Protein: CASSDHRAGGNQPQHF.

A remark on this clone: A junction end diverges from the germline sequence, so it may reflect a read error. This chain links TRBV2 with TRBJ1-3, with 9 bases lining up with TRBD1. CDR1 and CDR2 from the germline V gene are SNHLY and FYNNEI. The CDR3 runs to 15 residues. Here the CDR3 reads CASRKASGQGVTWHF. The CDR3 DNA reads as TGTGCCAGCAGGAAGGCTTCGGGACAGGGAGTAACGTGGCATTTT.

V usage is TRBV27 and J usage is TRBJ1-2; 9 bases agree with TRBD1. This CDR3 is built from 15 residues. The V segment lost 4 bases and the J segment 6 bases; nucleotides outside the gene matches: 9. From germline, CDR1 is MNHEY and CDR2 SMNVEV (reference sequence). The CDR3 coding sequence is TGTGCCAGCAGTTCCCTGACAGGGGGTGGGCATGGCTACACCTTC. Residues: CASSSLTGGGHGYTF.

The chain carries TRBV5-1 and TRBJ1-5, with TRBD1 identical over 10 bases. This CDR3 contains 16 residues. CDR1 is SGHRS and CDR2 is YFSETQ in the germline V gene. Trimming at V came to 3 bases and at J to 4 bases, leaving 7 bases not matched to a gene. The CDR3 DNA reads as TGCGCCAGCAGCTATGGGACAGGGGAAGAGAATCAGCCCCAGCATTTT. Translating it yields CASSYGTGEENQPQHF. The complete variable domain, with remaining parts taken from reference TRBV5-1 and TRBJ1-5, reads KAGVTQTPRYLIKTRGQQVTLSCSPISGHRSVSWYQQTPGQGLQFLFEYFSETQRNKGNFPGRFSGRQFSNSRSEMNVSTLELGDSALYLCASSYGTGEENQPQHFGDGTRLSIL.

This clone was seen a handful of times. The CDR3 protein is CASSQTTAPTYEQYF. The CDR3 DNA reads TGCGCCAGCAGCCAAACGACAGCACCGACTTACGAGCAGTACTTC. The chain recombines TRBV4-1 with TRBJ2-7; a possible D gene is TRBD1 (5 bases). The V gene's germline CDR1 is MGHRA and CDR2 YSYEKL. The CDR3 totals 15 residues. The V end was cut by 2 bases, the J end by 4 bases, with 15 bases between.

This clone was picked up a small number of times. Here the CDR3 DNA reads TGCAGCGTTGAAGATCCGAGGACAGGGAGGTCTAGAAACATTCAGTACTTC. Translated, it gives CSVEDPRTGRSRNIQYF. This chain links TRBV29-1 with TRBJ2-4, with TRBD1 identical over 8 bases. V shed 0 bases, J shed 6 bases, and the junction held 13 bases outside the gene matches. Germline CDR1 SQVTM, CDR2 ANQGSEA. The CDR3 is 17 amino acids.